What follows are 7 T cell receptor beta chains derived from one specimen sequenced in a study of T cell changes during pregnancy in multiple sclerosis. Some clones are missing from TCRdb's copy, which holds only in-frame ones; the method was immunoSEQ multiplex PCR. The data show about 22,000 clones, 85% to 90% seen once. Source: CD4+ T cells from peripheral blood mononuclear cells, taken in the second trimester of pregnancy. The source is a female donor in good health, enrolled as a control in a pregnancy study.

This chain connects TRBV5-4 to TRBJ2-7; no clear D. Per the germline V gene, CDR1 is SGHNT and CDR2 is YYREEE (reference sequence). The CDR3 totals 13 residues. V was cut by 2 bases and J by 0 bases, with 6 bases left in between. The CDR3 loop is CASSFAVSYEQYF. The CDR3 nucleotides are TGTGCCAGCAGCTTTGCGGTCTCCTACGAGCAGTACTTC. Full variable domain (outside the CDR3, taken from reference TRBV5-4 and TRBJ2-7): ETGVTQSPTHLIKTRGQQVTLRCSSQSGHNTVSWYQQALGQGPQFIFQYYREEENGRGNFPPRFSGLQFPNYSSELNVNALELDDSALYLCASSFAVSYEQYFGPGTRLTVT.

CDR3 loop: CASSPWGGGKDTQYF. CDR3 sequence (DNA): TGTGCCAGCAGTCCCTGGGGCGGGGGGAAAGATACGCAGTATTTT. The V call is TRBV27, the J call TRBJ2-3, with 8 bases lining up with TRBD2. V shed 5 bases, J shed 5 bases, and the junction held 9 bases outside the gene matches. This CDR3 region has 15 residues. CDR1 is MNHEY, CDR2 SMNVEV, per germline (reference sequence).

The rearrangement uses TRBV9 and TRBJ2-7; a possible D gene is TRBD1 (5 bases). CDR3 size: 18 residues. V gave up 0 bases and J gave up 1 base, with 20 bases separating them. Germline V gene lookup returns CDR1 SGDLS and CDR2 YYNGEE. In nucleotides, the CDR3 is TGTGCCAGCAGCGTAGTTTTTTACGACAGCCCCATGTCCTACGAGCAGTACTTC. It codes for CASSVVFYDSPMSYEQYF. The full variable domain, with the rest looked up from reference TRBV9 and TRBJ2-7, is DSGVTQTPKHLITATGQRVTLRCSPRSGDLSVYWYQQSLDQGLQFLIQYYNGEERAKGNILERFSAQQFPDLHSELNLSSLELGDSALYFCASSVVFYDSPMSYEQYFGPGTRLTVT.

The CDR3 spells CASRGDRGRDGYTF. The CDR3 region has the DNA TGTGCCAGCAGGGGGGACAGGGGGCGGGATGGCTACACCTTC. The chain couples TRBV2 to TRBJ1-2, with 12 positions matching TRBD1. CDR1 is SNHLY, CDR2 FYNNEI, per germline. The ends lost 6 bases at V and 6 bases at J; junction bases unmatched: 5. The CDR3 contains 14 residues.

The chain uses TRBV27 and TRBJ1-6; tentative D call: TRBD1 (6 bases). Germline values: CDR1 MNHEY, CDR2 SMNVEV (reference sequence). The CDR3 spans 15 residues. V lost 8 bases and J lost 3, with 14 bases in between. In DNA, the CDR3 is TGTGCCAGCCGCAGGACAGAGCTCTATAATTCACCCCTCCACTTT. This gives the protein CASRRTELYNSPLHF.

The chain couples TRBV5-1 to TRBJ1-3; 8 bases line up with TRBD1. V lost 4 bases, J lost 4 bases, and 7 bases stayed unmatched. This CDR3 has 15 amino acids. The germline CDR1 and CDR2 sequences are SGHRS and YFSETQ. The CDR3 protein is CASSPPGQGGNTIYF. In DNA form, the CDR3 reads TGCGCCAGCAGCCCCCCTGGACAGGGCGGAAACACCATATATTTT.

The chain carries TRBV2 and TRBJ2-7; TRBD1 matches 8 bases. J was trimmed by 2 bases and V by 8 bases; bases with no gene match: 8. CDR1 and CDR2 (germline): SNHLY, FYNNEI. The CDR3 is 14 residues long. The CDR3 DNA sequence: TGTGCCAGCTCTAAGGACAGGGAAGCCTACGAGCAGTACTTC. This encodes CASSKDREAYEQYF.